Detailed here is one T cell receptor beta chain. Its antigen is as yet unknown. CD45RO-CCR7+CD27+CD95- expression identified naive CD8+ T cells. The entry originates in a study of CXCR3-negative and CXCR3-positive naive CD8 T cells. Study results and caveats: Naive cells with CXCR3 showed TRB CDR3s that were more hydrophobic than those in CXCR3-negative naive cells. Both naive subsets showed comparably high diversity, and memory CD8+ cells showed much lower diversity. Naive CXCR3-negative cells resembled naive CXCR3-positive cells in TRBV-TRBJ usage; memory cells differed.

In preparing the TRB cDNA libraries, 5' RACE with UMI labels was used. TCRdb reprocessed the 5' RACE reads and keeps a single row for each CDR3 protein, giving no DNA. This table holds 130,000 to 150,000 distinct CDR3 sequences. The CDR3 totals 15 residues. Germline CDR1 MGHDK, CDR2 SYGVNS. The sequenced sample consisted of naive CXCR3+ CD8+ T cells from blood. Subset defined: CD45RO-CCR7+CD27+CD95- naive CD8+ T cells expressing CXCR3 (TNR3+). The chain has TRBV25-1 and TRBJ2-7. The source is a human donor in good health. Some clones in this sample may be carry-over from other donors' samples. The CDR3 spells CASSESGRESYEQYF.